Below are 27 T cell receptor beta chains sequenced from a single sample in a study of blood T cells in healthy people across ages (dated by TCRdb to the mid-2010s). Library construction relied on 5' RACE. The data were produced on an Illumina HiSeq 2500. A second roughly 6 to 12 cycle PCR used a sample-barcoded 5' primer and a J-beta primer mix. The raw public data were reprocessed by TCRdb itself: fastp quality trimming at Q25, MiXCR clonotype calling, in-frame beta chains only. Rows are unified per CDR3 protein, each entry keeping the most common DNA and genes. The sample has some 800,000 distinct CDR3 sequences on record, approximately 25% of them singletons. The top ten clones comprise 3.7% of the sample. This sample also appeared in a second study, on T cells of mothers and their children.

Material for sequencing was blood. The receptors here all came from a boy aged 5-17 years in good health.

This rearrangement joins TRBV12-3 or TRBV12-4 to TRBJ2-5; 7 positions agree with TRBD1. The tail of the sequence fits TRBJ2-1 better, so the J call may be wrong. There are 16 residues in the CDR3. Written as DNA, the CDR3 is TGTGCCAGCAGCTCCCCCCAGGGGGTTGGTACGAATGAGCAGTTCTTC. This codes for CASSSPQGVGTNEQFF.

V usage is TRBV15 and J usage is TRBJ2-1, with 7 nucleotides matching TRBD1. The J call may be wrong; the DNA end is better matched by TRBJ2-5. The CDR3 has 16 amino acids. The germline V gene has CDR1 LNHNV and CDR2 YYDKDF (reference sequence). The CDR3 DNA follows: TGTGCCACCAGCAGAGGTCCAGACAGGGCCAAAGAGACCCAGTACTTC. Translation gives CATSRGPDRAKETQYF.

The sample holds a few counts of this clonotype. The chain carries TRBV9 and TRBJ1-4; possibly TRBD1 for D (6 bases). Trimming took off 6 bases at V and 7 bases at J, with 19 bases between the two ends. Germline assignment: CDR1 SGDLS and CDR2 YYNGEE. The CDR3 contains 15 residues. The CDR3 is CASTSATGNTEKLFF. DNA for the CDR3: TGTGCCAGCACCTCCGCTACAGGGAATACTGAAAAACTGTTTTTT.

This CDR3 is CASNMDSPNTGELFF. The CDR3 DNA reads TGTGCCAGCAACATGGACAGTCCGAACACCGGGGAGCTGTTTTTT. The rearrangement joins TRBV12-3 or TRBV12-4 to TRBJ2-2; D possibly corresponds to TRBD1 (6 bases). This CDR3 has 15 residues. V lost 7 bases and J lost 0, with 12 bases in between.

The V call is TRBV6-6, the J call TRBJ2-5; 10 bases are a match to TRBD2. V shed 6 bases and J 6 bases; nucleotides not matched to a gene: 7. CDR1 is MNHNY, CDR2 SVGAGI, per germline (reference sequence). The CDR3 is made up of 14 amino acids. The CDR3 sequence is CASREGTSVQTQYF. Here the CDR3 DNA reads TGTGCCAGCAGAGAAGGGACTAGCGTACAGACCCAGTACTTC.

V usage is TRBV6-5 and J usage is TRBJ1-1; D is unclear. The CDR3 is 13 amino acids. The germline gives CDR1 MNHEY, CDR2 SVGAGI. Trimming left V 5 bases short and J 6 bases short, with 13 bases between. CDR3 in DNA: TGTGCCAGCAGTAAGGGTGGCAATCCTGAAGCTTTCTTT. Translated: CASSKGGNPEAFF.

The gene calls are TRBV7-2 and TRBJ2-5; perhaps D is TRBD1 or TRBD2 (5 bases each). The J call is in doubt because the DNA end fits TRBJ2-7 better. Germline CDR1 reads SGHTA; CDR2 reads FQGNSA. CDR3 size: 16 residues. This chain's CDR3 is CASSLRSGTSSYEQYF. The CDR3 bases are TGTGCCAGCAGCTTAAGGTCGGGGACGAGCTCCTACGAGCAGTACTTC.

This clonotype was detected only once. The V call is TRBV27, the J call TRBJ1-1; perhaps TRBD1 as D (5 bases). Trimming left V 2 bases short and J 4 bases short, with 14 bases between. Germline CDR1 is MNHEY and CDR2 is SMNVEV (reference sequence). CDR3 length: 15 residues. In nucleotides, the CDR3 is TGTGCCAGCAGTTTAAGGGTCGGAGGGGTCACTGAAGCTTTCTTT. Its translation is CASSLRVGGVTEAFF.

This clonotype was seen a few times. The J gene is TRBJ1-5, the V gene TRBV29-1, with D unclear. The V gene lost 4 bases and the J gene lost 4 bases, with 11 bases spanning the gap. This CDR3 contains 13 residues. From germline, CDR1 is SQVTM and CDR2 ANQGSEA. The CDR3 DNA sequence: TGCAGCGTTGCTGGGCAGATTAATCAGCCCCAGCATTTT. Its protein product is CSVAGQINQPQHF.

V gene TRBV5-6 combines with J gene TRBJ2-7; the D call may be TRBD1 or TRBD2 (5 bases each). The V and J ends lost 3 bases and 5 bases respectively, with 27 bases between them. The CDR3 spans 18 residues. CDR1 SGHDT and CDR2 YYEEEE come from the germline V gene. CDR3 nucleotide sequence: TGTGCCAGCAGCTCAACCTGGGACCTATGGCCCACAGCGGACGAGCAGTACTTC. It codes for CASSSTWDLWPTADEQYF.

This clonotype turned up a few times. V gene TRBV7-2 combines with J gene TRBJ2-5, with 8 nucleotides matching TRBD1. Matching the DNA end better, TRBJ2-1 makes the J call doubtful. The CDR3 length is 15 residues. The germline CDR1 and CDR2 sequences are SGHTA and FQGNSA. CDR3 sequence reads: CASSSGQGWHNEQFF. CDR3 nucleotide sequence: TGTGCCAGCAGCTCTGGACAGGGTTGGCACAATGAGCAGTTCTTC.

J is TRBJ1-1 and V is TRBV20-1; no reliable D call. Trimming removed 0 bases at V and 8 bases at J, with 19 bases between. The V gene's germline CDR1 is DFQATT and CDR2 SNEGSKA (reference sequence). This CDR3 is 15 amino acids long. The chain's CDR3 is CSARDLLLGLKEAFF. For the CDR3, the DNA is TGCAGTGCTAGAGATCTTCTCCTCGGGCTGAAGGAAGCTTTCTTT.

J is TRBJ2-3 and V is TRBV4-3; 8 bases agree with TRBD2. Germline values: CDR1 LGHNA, CDR2 YSLEER. The ends lost 4 bases at V and 2 bases at J; junction bases unmatched: 8. The CDR3 has 16 amino acids. The CDR3 loop reads CASSRGAGVFTDTQYF. The CDR3 nucleotides read TGCGCCAGCAGCCGCGGAGCGGGGGTCTTCACAGATACGCAGTATTTT.

This clonotype showed up just a few times. This sequence joins TRBV7-9 and TRBJ2-1; 8 nucleotides match TRBD1. Trimming cost V 11 bases and J 2 bases; bases outside gene matches: 11. Germline values: CDR1 SEHNR, CDR2 FQNEAQ (reference sequence). CDR3 length equals 15 residues. The CDR3 region is CAGVTGTGAYNEQFF. CDR3 nucleotides: TGTGCCGGGGTAACCGGGACAGGAGCCTACAATGAGCAGTTCTTC.

This clonotype was observed a few times. V gene TRBV6-6 combines with J gene TRBJ2-3, with 9 bases that match TRBD2. Germline V gives CDR1 MNHNY, CDR2 SVGAGI (reference sequence). The CDR3 has 16 residues. Trimming at V came to 0 bases and at J to 1 base, leaving 2 bases not matched to a gene. The CDR3 DNA is TGTGCCAGCAGTTACTCGATAGCGGGGGGCACAGATACGCAGTATTTT. Translated: CASSYSIAGGTDTQYF.

Only a few counts were recorded for this clonotype. The CDR3: CASSLIGTSGRNEQFF. CDR3 nucleotide sequence: TGTGCCAGCAGTTTAATAGGGACTAGCGGGAGGAATGAGCAGTTCTTC. This sequence joins TRBV28 and TRBJ2-1, with 15 bases fitting TRBD2. The CDR3 runs 16 residues. The V gene end was trimmed by 2 bases and the J gene end by 7 bases; junction bases not matched to a gene: 3. Germline assignment: CDR1 MDHEN and CDR2 SYDVKM.

This chain uses TRBV4-3 with TRBJ2-7; 9 positions agree with TRBD1. In germline, CDR1 is LGHNA, CDR2 YSLEER. The CDR3 loop spans 16 amino acids. J gave up 5 bases and V 3 bases, and 11 bases lay outside the gene matches. CDR3 in amino acids: CASSHVTGTGLHEQYF. The CDR3 DNA reads TGCGCCAGCAGCCACGTAACCGGGACAGGGCTCCACGAGCAGTACTTC.

The chain links TRBV7-2 to TRBJ1-4; TRBD1 matches 9 bases. The CDR3 sequence is 16 residues long. CDR1 and CDR2 (germline): SGHTA, FQGNSA. The V segment lost 5 bases and the J segment 3 bases; nucleotides outside the gene matches: 7. The CDR3 DNA is TGTGCCAGCAGCATCCAGACAGGGGGACCTAATGAAAAACTGTTTTTT. Translated, it gives CASSIQTGGPNEKLFF.

This clonotype was picked up a small number of times. This rearrangement joins TRBV4-1 to TRBJ1-2; tentatively, D is TRBD1 (5 bases). The CDR3 runs 15 residues. Germline V CDR1 and CDR2: MGHRA, YSYEKL. V was cut by 0 bases and J by 5 bases, with 13 bases left in between. CDR3 protein: CASSQDPGTQYGYTF. The CDR3 bases are TGCGCCAGCAGCCAAGATCCAGGGACCCAATATGGCTACACCTTC.

This clonotype has a count of ten or more. This chain uses TRBV29-1 with TRBJ2-5, with TRBD1 matching over 10 bases. V lost 3 bases to trimming and J lost 11 bases; unmatched junction nucleotides: 6. Germline assignment: CDR1 SQVTM and CDR2 ANQGSEA. The CDR3 is 12 amino acids. CDR3 bases: TGCAGCGTTGATTGGGACAGGGGAATTCAGTACTTC. Translated, it gives CSVDWDRGIQYF.

In regard to this clonotype: This CDR3 is missing its conserved last phenylalanine or tryptophan, likely due to a read error. Because the CDR3's place on the DNA is in doubt, the DNA is left out and the CDR3 is given as listed by TCRdb. This chain uses TRBV6-5 with TRBJ2-1; TRBD2, the table's D call, lacks a check against the DNA. The length of the CDR3 is 14 amino acids, counting both ends. Germline values: CDR1 MNHEY, CDR2 SVGAGI. The CDR3 here is CASSPKSKDYISFA.

The chain couples TRBV28 to TRBJ1-5; 8 bases map to TRBD1. The CDR3 is 16 amino acids. In germline, CDR1 is MDHEN, CDR2 SYDVKM. The junction had 6 bases not matched to a gene; V was cut back by 5 bases and J by 0 bases. CDR3 region: CASSPRTGISNQPQHF. Here the CDR3 DNA reads TGTGCCAGCAGTCCGCGGACAGGGATTAGCAATCAGCCCCAGCATTTT.

Only a few counts were recorded for this clonotype. The genes are TRBV2 and TRBJ2-4, with 8 bases matching TRBD2. CDR1 is SNHLY and CDR2 is FYNNEI in the germline V gene. This CDR3 comprises 16 residues. With V trimmed by 3 bases and J by 0 bases, 4 bases remained unmatched. CDR3 loop: CASSEAGGVAKNIQYF. The CDR3 bases are TGTGCCAGCAGTGAGGCGGGGGGCGTAGCCAAAAACATTCAGTACTTC. The whole variable domain, remainder taken from reference TRBV2 and TRBJ2-4, is EPEVTQTPSHQVTQMGQEVILRCVPISNHLYFYWYRQILGQKVEFLVSFYNNEISEKSEIFDDQFSVERPDGSNFTLKIRSTKLEDSAMYFCASSEAGGVAKNIQYFGAGTRLSVL.

V and J are TRBV7-2 and TRBJ1-5; 7 bases fit TRBD1. The length of the CDR3 is 13 residues. J gave up 6 bases and V 5 bases, and 4 bases lay outside the gene matches. From germline, CDR1 is SGHTA and CDR2 FQGNSA. The chain's CDR3 is CASSADRAQPQHF. DNA for the CDR3: TGTGCCAGCAGCGCCGACAGGGCTCAGCCCCAGCATTTT.

CDR3 coding DNA: TGTGCCAGCTCACCAAGTTCGAGCGGGGGGCAGGAGACCCAGTACTTC. Translated, it gives CASSPSSSGGQETQYF. The chain links TRBV18 to TRBJ2-5; TRBD2 matches 9 bases. The CDR3 is 16 residues long. V lost 2 bases, J lost 5 bases, and 9 bases stayed unmatched. The germline V gene has CDR1 KGHSH and CDR2 LQKENI.

The gene calls are TRBV4-3 and TRBJ1-4, with D possibly TRBD1 on 5 matching bases. Trimming pared 0 bases from V and 10 bases from J, leaving 15 bases between. CDR1 is LGHNA and CDR2 is YSLEER in the germline V gene. The CDR3 is 15 amino acids. The CDR3 loop reads CASSQDRRGVGKLFF. CDR3 bases: TGCGCCAGCAGCCAAGATCGCCGAGGGGTAGGAAAACTGTTTTTT.

This clonotype was picked up a small number of times. CDR3: CASSEGQGAAYEQYF. For the CDR3, the DNA is TGTGCCAGCAGTGAGGGACAGGGGGCCGCCTACGAGCAGTACTTC. This chain uses TRBV25-1 with TRBJ2-7; TRBD1 aligns across 12 bases. The V gene end was trimmed by 3 bases and the J gene end by 2 bases; junction bases not matched to a gene: 2. The CDR3 runs to 15 residues. Germline CDR1 and CDR2: MGHDK and SYGVNS.